The clone carrying this T cell receptor beta chain was counted at least ten times. The target antigen is unknown. This sample stems from a study of T-cell reconstitution after alpha-beta-depleted transplantation in children. Broader study findings: Surviving thymic progenitors and recipient T cells were the source of high TCRbeta diversity at day 60 in some patients. A year post-transplant, T-cell counts and diversity derived mostly from newly produced T cells.

Unique molecular identifiers were built into the TCRbeta library. TCRdb fed the PCR reads into MiXCR, producing one record per CDR3 protein. The sample includes 90,000 to 120,000 distinct CDR3 sequences, about 6.4% of them seen just once. Trimming shortened V by 7 bases and J by 1 base, and 12 bases separated the two germline ends. This CDR3 contains 14 residues. CDR1 MDHEN and CDR2 SYDVKM come from the germline V gene. This TCR was sampled from a male patient aged 2-15 years who had a stem cell transplant for acute lymphoblastic leukemia, so the T cells may come from the graft donor. The chain is built from TRBV28 and TRBJ2-3; D is possibly TRBD1 (5 bases). The sequenced sample was PBMCs, mostly from graft donor cells, obtained 360 days after TCRalphabeta/CD19-depleted stem cell transplant. CDR3 sequence (DNA): TGTGCCAGCACGGTGCAGGGTCGCACAGATACGCAGTATTTT. Protein sequence: CASTVQGRTDTQYF.